Below, one T cell receptor (beta chain) is given with its context. Its specific antigen is unknown. No base quality values were provided; no much bigger clone lies one nucleotide off. Within the sample, other DNA sequences also encode this same CDR3. Separate from the approximately 690-subject first cohort, the validation cohort of over 90 subjects was the group to which the donors belonged. Library generation was performed with the immunoSEQ multiplex PCR assay. For the original study's pipeline: To diagnose cytomegalovirus status from the catalog of TCR beta chain sequences, a statistical classification framework was built. The table was pulled from immuneACCESS by TCRdb, which kept in-frame rearrangements only. Such tables lose some clones; where checked, under half of the loss comes from unresolved V genes, and the rest has no known cause. V and J calls and clone size are as listed in that table; D and trimming were resolved from the DNA. Across this sample there are some 83,000 clones, with 90% to 95% seen only once. Approximately 2.1% of the sample lies in the top ten.

CDR1 and CDR2 (GTSNPN, SVGIG) derive from the germline V gene (reference sequence). Trimming removed 4 bases from V and 1 base from J, leaving 2 bases between the germline ends. The CDR3 sequence holds 11 residues, the cysteine and phenylalanine included. Of all the DNA, just the CDR3 is kept, 33 bases in frame from base 1. The data belong to a study of cytomegalovirus exposure and HLA in healthy donors (TCRdb year 2017). With respect to the entire study: According to a later analysis, one platform produced both the roughly 130 validation repertoires and the approximately 670 repertoires of the first cohort. The study was designed to test whether signatures of past pathogen exposure could be identified by cataloging public T cell receptors. To predict cytomegalovirus infection status, the study combined high-throughput TCR immunosequencing, statistical association of individual TCRs with disease status, and machine learning. In addition to the first cohort of 666 subjects, a separate validation cohort of around 110 different subjects was used.

Study-wide conclusions, independent of this receptor: According to the authors, the approach could potentially be generalized to other disease states and immunological phenotypes. While some public TCRs were present in many individuals, most TCR sequences turned up only very rarely across donors. Of the cluster scores, 85% to 95% were above 0 in a later analysis, which found that TCRs clustered in the first cohort also tended to co-occur in the approximately 130 validation repertoires. A later analysis had no HLA typing for the validation cohort, so co-occurrence there was scored across all 110 or so repertoires. In the study, about 150 TCR beta chains were listed as associated with cytomegalovirus. In vitro tests confirmed that a few of the cytomegalovirus-associated TCR beta chains recognize cytomegalovirus antigens. The classifier was reported to diagnose cytomegalovirus status with high specificity and sensitivity in both the original cohort and the validation cohort.

The sequence was collected from a young woman in good health and CMV-seronegative. Sequencing was done on a sample of PBMCs. The V and J genes are TRBV30 and TRBJ1-3; a confident D gene designation cannot be given. The DNA is as follows: TGTGCCTGGATATCTGGAAACACCATATATTTT. The translation is CAWISGNTIYF.